The 6 T cell receptor beta chains reported below all come from one sample, sequenced in a study of T cell responses to AZD1222 COVID-19 vaccine. The repertoire was sequenced with immunoSEQ multiplex PCR; TCRdb's copy has only in-frame clones and lacks some. The sample lists tens of thousands of clones, roughly 84% seen once, with around 6.6% in the top ten. This specimen consisted of peripheral blood, obtained on day 0 of AZD1222 vaccination. All receptors derive from an adult in good health.

The V and J genes are TRBV2 and TRBJ2-7; no clear D. The CDR3 covers 14 residues. Trimming removed 5 bases at V and 3 bases at J, with 14 bases between. Germline V gene lookup returns CDR1 SNHLY and CDR2 FYNNEI. The CDR3 coding sequence is TGTGCCAGCAGTACAAACTGGGTAAACTACGAGCAGTACTTC. Translation: CASSTNWVNYEQYF.

V gene TRBV5-1 combines with J gene TRBJ1-6; no definite D call. The V end lost 0 bases, the J end lost 7 bases, and 11 bases lay between the germline ends. CDR3 length equals 15 residues. Per germline, CDR1 SGHRS and CDR2 YFSETQ. CDR3 nucleotides: TGCGCCAGCAGCTTGGATGGGAGTCGGAATTCACCCCTCCACTTT. Its translation is CASSLDGSRNSPLHF.

The chain uses TRBV5-1 and TRBJ2-2, with 8 bases lining up with TRBD1. The ends lost 4 bases at V and 7 bases at J; junction bases unmatched: 3. The CDR3 is 13 residues long. Looked up from germline, CDR1 is SGHRS and CDR2 is YFSETQ. CDR3 coding DNA: TGCGCCAGCAGCGAGACAGGGGTCGGGGAGCTGTTTTTT. Its protein is CASSETGVGELFF.

J is TRBJ1-4 and V is TRBV30; 12 positions agree with TRBD1. Germline V CDR1 and CDR2: GTSNPN, SVGIG (reference sequence). Trimming cost V 2 bases and J 8 bases; bases outside gene matches: 6. The CDR3 has 15 amino acids. This chain's CDR3 is CAWSPGQGAGEKLFF. DNA of the CDR3: TGTGCCTGGAGTCCGGGACAGGGGGCGGGAGAAAAACTGTTTTTT.

The chain combines TRBV4-2 with TRBJ2-7, with 8 bases identical to TRBD1. The length of the CDR3 is 18 residues. V gave up 10 bases and J gave up 4 bases; unmatched junction bases: 24. CDR1 and CDR2 from the germline V gene are LGHNA and YNFKEQ. This CDR3 reads CATPHHDWGTGKPYEQYF. The CDR3 coding sequence is TGTGCCACCCCCCACCACGACTGGGGGACAGGCAAACCTTACGAGCAGTACTTC.

This chain links TRBV19 with TRBJ2-2; either TRBD1 or TRBD2 may supply D (5 bases each). The CDR3 covers 16 residues. V lost 7 bases and J 3 bases, leaving 18 bases between the germline ends. Germline lookup yields CDR1 LNHDA and CDR2 SQIVND (reference sequence). Here the CDR3 reads CASTPFRQGDTGELFF. The CDR3 DNA follows: TGTGCCAGTACCCCATTTAGGCAGGGAGACACCGGGGAGCTGTTTTTT. The variable domain in full, with the rest retrieved from reference TRBV19 and TRBJ2-2, is DGGITQSPKYLFRKEGQNVTLSCEQNLNHDAMYWYRQDPGQGLRLIYYSQIVNDFQKGDIAEGYSVSREKKESFPLTVTSAQKNPTAFYLCASTPFRQGDTGELFFGEGSRLTVL.